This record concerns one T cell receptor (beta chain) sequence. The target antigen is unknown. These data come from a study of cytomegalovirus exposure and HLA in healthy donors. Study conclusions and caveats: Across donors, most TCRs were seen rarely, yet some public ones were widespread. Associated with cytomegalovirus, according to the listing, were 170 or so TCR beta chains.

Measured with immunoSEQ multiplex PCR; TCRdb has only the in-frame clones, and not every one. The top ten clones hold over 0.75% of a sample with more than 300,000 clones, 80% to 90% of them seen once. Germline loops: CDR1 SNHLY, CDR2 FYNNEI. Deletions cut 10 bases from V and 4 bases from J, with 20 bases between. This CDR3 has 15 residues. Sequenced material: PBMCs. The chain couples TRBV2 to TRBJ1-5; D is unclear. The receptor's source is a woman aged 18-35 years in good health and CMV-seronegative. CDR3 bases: TGTGCCACCCGAGCGATACGGTCCCGGAATCAGCCCCAGCATTTT. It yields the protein CATRAIRSRNQPQHF.